The 18 T cell receptor beta chains in this list originate from one sample, sequenced in a study of shared clonotypes between healthy human individuals (dated by TCRdb to 2018 to 2020). CD8 naive samples were CD45RO-negative cells positively selected for CCR7, giving a CD45RA+CCR7+ population that excluded TemRA cells. Libraries were constructed by the immunoSEQ multiplex PCR assay. TCRdb's version of the immuneACCESS table is confined to in-frame rearrangements and falls short of the full clone set. An unresolved V gene accounts for under half of the shortfall where checked; the remainder is of unknown origin. For this sample there are approximately 2,000,000 clones; just over 90% appear just once. Approximately 1.6% of the sample comes from the top ten. Sequenced sample: naive CD8+ T cells from PBMCs. This specimen's cell subset or site label, per the study, means: CD45RA+CCR7+. These receptor sequences come from a man younger than 35 in good health. Some clones in this sample may be carry-over from other donors' samples.

The genes are TRBV5-6 and TRBJ1-1; D remains ambiguous. Germline assignment: CDR1 SGHDT and CDR2 YYEEEE. The CDR3 extends over 11 amino acids. Trimming removed 2 bases at V and 7 bases at J, with 6 bases between. This CDR3 reads CASSFSGEAFF. In DNA form, the CDR3 reads TGTGCCAGCAGCTTTTCGGGTGAAGCTTTCTTT.

This chain links TRBV7-9 with TRBJ2-1, with TRBD1 matching over 7 bases. J gave up 6 bases and V 5 bases, and 7 bases lay outside the gene matches. Looked up from germline, CDR1 is SEHNR and CDR2 is FQNEAQ (reference sequence). CDR3 length equals 14 residues. The CDR3 protein is CASSQQTGSNEQFF. The CDR3 bases are TGTGCCAGCAGCCAACAGACAGGGAGCAATGAGCAGTTCTTC. The full variable domain, in which reference TRBV7-9 and TRBJ2-1 provide the parts outside the CDR3, is DTGVSQNPRHKITKRGQNVTFRCDPISEHNRLYWYRQTLGQGPEFLTYFQNEAQLEKSRLLSDRFSAERPKGSFSTLEIQRTEQGDSAMYLCASSQQTGSNEQFFGPGTRLTVL.

The chain joins TRBV7-6 to TRBJ2-7; D may be TRBD2 (5 bases). The length of the CDR3 is 14 residues. In germline, CDR1 is SGHVS, CDR2 FNYEAQ. The V and J ends lost 1 base and 2 bases respectively, with 9 bases between them. In nucleotides, the CDR3 is TGTGCCAGCAGCTTAGGGACTGATACCTACGAGCAGTACTTC. It codes for CASSLGTDTYEQYF.

The rearrangement links TRBV6-5 to TRBJ2-1; possible D gene TRBD1, 6 bases. Germline V gives CDR1 MNHEY, CDR2 SVGAGI. CDR3 length: 15 residues. The V end was cut by 6 bases, the J end by 0 bases, with 12 bases between. The CDR3 sequence is CASSPTGSSYNEQFF. CDR3 nucleotide sequence: TGTGCCAGCAGCCCAACAGGGAGCTCCTACAATGAGCAGTTCTTC.

The chain combines TRBV10-2 with TRBJ2-4; no definite D call. V was pared by 2 bases and J by 1 base, with 6 bases between. The CDR3 has 14 amino acids. CDR1 WSHSY and CDR2 SAAADI come from the germline V gene. The CDR3 region is CASSELGAKNIQYF. The CDR3 nucleotides read TGCGCCAGCAGTGAGCTGGGGGCCAAAAACATTCAGTACTTC.

The rearrangement links TRBV2 to TRBJ2-1, with TRBD2 identical over 12 bases. J was trimmed by 6 bases and V by 7 bases; bases with no gene match: 7. Germline V lookup: CDR1 SNHLY, CDR2 FYNNEI. This CDR3 spans 15 amino acids. The CDR3: CASTATSGRPNEQFF. The CDR3 DNA sequence: TGTGCCAGCACTGCGACTAGCGGGAGACCCAATGAGCAGTTCTTC.

J is TRBJ2-7 and V is TRBV6-1; D is unclear. Germline CDR1 reads MNHNS; CDR2 reads SASEGT. The CDR3 covers 16 residues. Trimming cost V 3 bases and J 2 bases, with 17 bases left between them. This CDR3 is CASSDFGDFLPYEQYF. The CDR3 coding sequence is TGTGCCAGCAGTGATTTTGGCGACTTCCTGCCCTACGAGCAGTACTTC.

The chain employs TRBV7-8 and TRBJ1-5; a possible D gene is TRBD1 (6 bases). Germline-derived CDR1 and CDR2 are SGHVS and FQNEAQ. The CDR3 has 17 amino acids. V shed 4 bases and J shed 1 base, with 17 bases lying between them. As DNA, the CDR3 is TGTGCCAGCAGCTCCCTCCCCCGGACAGCCAGCAATCAGCCCCAGCATTTT. It translates to CASSSLPRTASNQPQHF.

V usage is TRBV9 and J usage is TRBJ2-1, with D hard to call. V was shortened by 4 bases and J by 0 bases, with 11 bases between the two germline ends. Germline-derived CDR1 and CDR2 are SGDLS and YYNGEE. The CDR3 loop spans 15 amino acids. CDR3 bases: TGTGCCAGCAGCCCCGGGCCTGCCTCCTACAATGAGCAGTTCTTC. Translating gives CASSPGPASYNEQFF.

The CDR3 protein is CASSFPAGGSLLETQYF. The CDR3 bases are TGTGCCAGCAGCTTCCCGGCCGGGGGGAGTTTATTAGAGACCCAGTACTTC. V usage is TRBV7-9 and J usage is TRBJ2-5; 7 bases map to TRBD2. The CDR3 contains 17 residues. Germline loops: CDR1 SEHNR, CDR2 FQNEAQ (reference sequence). V dropped 3 bases and J dropped 4; count of bases not matched to a gene: 14.

The rearrangement uses TRBV30 and TRBJ1-2; tentative D call: TRBD1 (6 bases). The CDR3 runs 18 residues. V was clipped by 0 bases and J by 7 bases, with 27 bases between them. The germline CDR1 and CDR2 sequences are GTSNPN and SVGIG (reference sequence). CDR3 bases: TGTGCCTGGAGTGTACGGCGGGGCAGGGGCGAACGACTGCTTGGCTACACCTTC. Encoded protein: CAWSVRRGRGERLLGYTF. Filled out from reference TRBV30 and TRBJ1-2, the complete variable domain reads SQTIHQWPATLVQPVGSPLSLECTVEGTSNPNLYWYRQAAGRGLQLLFYSVGIGQISSEVPQNLSASRPQDRQFILSSKKLLLSDSGFYLCAWSVRRGRGERLLGYTFGSGTRLTVV.

The chain combines TRBV7-6 with TRBJ1-3; no clear D. The CDR3 extends over 15 amino acids. V lost 8 bases to trimming and J lost 2 bases, with 16 bases between them. The V gene's germline CDR1 is SGHVS and CDR2 FNYEAQ. The DNA for the CDR3 is TGTGCCAGCCGTGCGGAAGGAGACCCTGGAAACACCATATATTTT. It is translated as CASRAEGDPGNTIYF.

The chain has TRBV25-1 and TRBJ1-2; 8 positions match TRBD1. Germline V gives CDR1 MGHDK, CDR2 SYGVNS. The CDR3 runs 13 residues. V dropped 4 bases and J dropped 6; count of bases not matched to a gene: 4. The CDR3 DNA reads TGTGCCAGCAGTGTGGACAGGGTAGATGGCTACACCTTC. This translates into CASSVDRVDGYTF.

This clone was detected once. CDR3 loop: CASSFGTSGRSTGELFF. Written as DNA, the CDR3 is TGTGCCAGCAGCTTTGGGACTAGCGGGAGGTCGACCGGGGAGCTGTTTTTT. This sequence joins TRBV9 and TRBJ2-2; TRBD2 aligns across 15 bases. V was clipped by 4 bases and J by 5 bases; unmatched bases: 6. Looked up from germline, CDR1 is SGDLS and CDR2 is YYNGEE. The CDR3 is 17 amino acids.

The chain couples TRBV5-6 to TRBJ1-2; D remains unclear. The germline CDR1 and CDR2 sequences are SGHDT and YYEEEE. The CDR3 is 12 amino acids. V lost 2 bases and J lost 12, with 14 bases in between. CDR3 amino acids: CASSFAGPGDTF. The DNA of the CDR3 is TGTGCCAGCAGCTTTGCCGGGCCGGGTGACACCTTC.

The chain combines TRBV4-1 with TRBJ2-1, with 7 nucleotides matching TRBD1. Germline assignment: CDR1 MGHRA and CDR2 YSYEKL. The CDR3 spans 14 residues. V lost 4 bases, J lost 3 bases, and 3 bases stayed unmatched. Here the CDR3 DNA reads TGCGCCAGCAGCCGAGGGGGCGGCTACAATGAGCAGTTCTTC. Translated, it gives CASSRGGGYNEQFF.

The rearrangement joins TRBV29-1 to TRBJ1-2, with 10 bases lining up with TRBD1. V shed 6 bases and J 8 bases; nucleotides not matched to a gene: 9. CDR3 length: 13 amino acids. The V gene's germline CDR1 is SQVTM and CDR2 ANQGSEA. The CDR3 nucleotides are TGCAGCGTCGCGACAGGGGGCTTGTACGGCTACACCTTC. Its translation is CSVATGGLYGYTF. The whole variable domain, filled in from reference TRBV29-1 and TRBJ1-2, reads SAVISQKPSRDICQRGTSLTIQCQVDSQVTMMFWYRQQPGQSLTLIATANQGSEATYESGFVIDKFPISRPNLTFSTLTVSNMSPEDSSIYLCSVATGGLYGYTFGSGTRLTVV.

The chain employs TRBV5-1 and TRBJ1-1; D perhaps matches TRBD1 (5 bases). The V and J ends lost 0 bases and 1 base respectively, with 13 bases between them. Germline-derived CDR1 and CDR2 are SGHRS and YFSETQ. The CDR3 has 16 residues. CDR3 residues: CASSLVWAGPNTEAFF. The CDR3 DNA follows: TGCGCCAGCAGCTTGGTTTGGGCAGGGCCGAACACTGAAGCTTTCTTT. Using reference TRBV5-1 and TRBJ1-1 for the parts outside the CDR3, the full variable domain is KAGVTQTPRYLIKTRGQQVTLSCSPISGHRSVSWYQQTPGQGLQFLFEYFSETQRNKGNFPGRFSGRQFSNSRSEMNVSTLELGDSALYLCASSLVWAGPNTEAFFGQGTRLTVV.